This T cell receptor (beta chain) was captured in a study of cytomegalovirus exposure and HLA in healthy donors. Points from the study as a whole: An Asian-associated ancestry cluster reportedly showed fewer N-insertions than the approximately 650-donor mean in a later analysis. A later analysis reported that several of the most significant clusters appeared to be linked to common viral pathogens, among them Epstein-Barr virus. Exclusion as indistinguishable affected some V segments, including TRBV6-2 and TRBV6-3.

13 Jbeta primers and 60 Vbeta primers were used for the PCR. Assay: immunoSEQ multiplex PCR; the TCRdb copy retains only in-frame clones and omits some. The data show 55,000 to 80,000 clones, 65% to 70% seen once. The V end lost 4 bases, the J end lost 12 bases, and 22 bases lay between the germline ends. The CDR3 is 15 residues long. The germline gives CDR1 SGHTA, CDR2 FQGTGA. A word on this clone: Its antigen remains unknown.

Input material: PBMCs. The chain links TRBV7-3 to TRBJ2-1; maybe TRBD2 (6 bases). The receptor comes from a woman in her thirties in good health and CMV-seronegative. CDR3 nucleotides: TGTGCCAGCAGCTCGTTAGCGGACACGGCTATTGGGCAGTTCTTC. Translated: CASSSLADTAIGQFF.